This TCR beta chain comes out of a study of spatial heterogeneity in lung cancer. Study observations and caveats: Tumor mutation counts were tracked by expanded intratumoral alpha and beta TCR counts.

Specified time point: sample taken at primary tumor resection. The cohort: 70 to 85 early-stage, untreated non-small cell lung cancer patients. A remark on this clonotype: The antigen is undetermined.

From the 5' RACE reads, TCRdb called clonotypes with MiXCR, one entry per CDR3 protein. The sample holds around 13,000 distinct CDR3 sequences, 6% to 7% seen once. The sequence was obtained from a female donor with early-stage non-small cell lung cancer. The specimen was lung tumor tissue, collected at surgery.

CDR3 residues: CAVDFDREDRAFF. For the CDR3, the DNA is TGTGCCGTCGACTTCGACAGGGAGGATAGAGCTTTCTTT. The J gene is TRBJ1-1, the V gene TRBV10-3, with 7 positions matching TRBD1. The CDR3 runs to 13 residues. V gave up 11 bases and J gave up 10 bases; unmatched junction bases: 16. The V gene's germline CDR1 is ENHRY and CDR2 SYGVKD.